This TCR beta chain was observed in a study of cytomegalovirus exposure and HLA in healthy donors. The PCR had 60 Vbeta and 13 Jbeta primers. Repertoires were generated with immunoSEQ multiplex PCR, while TCRdb's copy carries only in-frame clones and drops some. The repertoire holds under 200,000 clones, with 70% to 80% as singletons. Trimming at V came to 0 bases and at J to 0 bases, leaving 9 bases not matched to a gene. There are 19 residues in the CDR3. Germline V CDR1 and CDR2: SGDLS, YYNGEE. V usage is TRBV9 and J usage is TRBJ2-3, with 11 positions matching TRBD2. The TCR originated in a woman younger than 45 in good health and CMV-seropositive. Sample: PBMCs. The CDR3 reads CASSVVGASSGGSTDTQYF. CDR3 nucleotides: TGTGCCAGCAGCGTAGTAGGGGCCTCTAGCGGGGGGAGCACAGATACGCAGTATTTT.